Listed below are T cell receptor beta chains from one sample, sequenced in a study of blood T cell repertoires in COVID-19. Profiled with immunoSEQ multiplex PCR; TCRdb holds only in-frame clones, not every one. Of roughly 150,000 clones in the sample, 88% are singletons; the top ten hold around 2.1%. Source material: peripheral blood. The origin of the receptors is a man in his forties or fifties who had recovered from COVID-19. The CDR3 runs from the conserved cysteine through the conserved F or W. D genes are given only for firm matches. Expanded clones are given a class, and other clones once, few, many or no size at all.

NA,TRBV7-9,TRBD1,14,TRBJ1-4,TGTGCCAGCAGCCGGGACAGGAATAATGAAAAACTGTTTTTT,CASSRDRNNEKLFF
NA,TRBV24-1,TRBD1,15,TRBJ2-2,TGTGCCACCAGTTGGGGCAGGGGGCTGACCGGGGAGCTGTTTTTT,CATSWGRGLTGELFF
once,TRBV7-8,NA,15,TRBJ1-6,TGTGCCAGCAGCCGAGACGGACTCTATAATTCACCCCTCCACTTT,CASSRDGLYNSPLHF
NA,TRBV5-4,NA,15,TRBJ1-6,TGTGCCAGCAGCCCCCGCAGGGCGGATAATTCACCCCTCCACTTT,CASSPRRADNSPLHF
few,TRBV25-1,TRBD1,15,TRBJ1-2,TGTGCCAGCAGTGAGGGGGACAGGGTAGTGAATGGCTACACCTTC,CASSEGDRVVNGYTF
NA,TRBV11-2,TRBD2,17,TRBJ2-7,TGTGCCAGCAGCCTCAACACGGGGGTAGCGGGGGCCCACGAGCAGTACTTC,CASSLNTGVAGAHEQYF
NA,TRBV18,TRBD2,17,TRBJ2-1,TGTGCCAGCTCAGGCACTAGCGCGGTTTCCTCGTACAATGAGCAGTTCTTC,CASSGTSAVSSYNEQFF
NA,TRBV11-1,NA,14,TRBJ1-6,TGTGCCAGCAGCTTCCCGACGGGTAATTCACCCCTCCACTTT,CASSFPTGNSPLHF
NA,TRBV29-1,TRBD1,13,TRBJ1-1,TGCAGCGTTGTACGACAGGGCAATACTGAAGCTTTCTTT,CSVVRQGNTEAFF
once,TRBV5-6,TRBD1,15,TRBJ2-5,TGTGCCAGCAGCTCGGGACAGGGCCGAGGGGAGACCCAGTACTTC,CASSSGQGRGETQYF
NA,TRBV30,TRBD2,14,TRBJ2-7,TGTGCCTGGACTGCGGGACTATCCCCCTACGAGCAGTACTTC,CAWTAGLSPYEQYF
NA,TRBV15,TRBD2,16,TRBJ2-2,TGTGCCACCAGCCGCCCGGGACTAGCGAACACCGGGAAGCTGTTTTTT,CATSRPGLANTGKLFF
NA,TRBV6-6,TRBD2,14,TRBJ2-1,TGTGCCAGCAGTTACGGGACTAGCTCCAATGAGCAGTTCTTC,CASSYGTSSNEQFF
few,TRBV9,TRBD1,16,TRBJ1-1,TGTGCCAGCAGCTCAGGACAGGGGGCATGGGACACTGAAGCTTTCTTT,CASSSGQGAWDTEAFF
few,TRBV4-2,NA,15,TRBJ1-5,TGTGCCAGCAGCCAAGAAGCGGGCAGCGCTCAGCCCCAGCATTTT,CASSQEAGSAQPQHF
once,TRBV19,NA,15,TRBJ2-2,TGTGCCAGTAGCAGACAGACAACGAACACCGGGGAGCTGTTTTTT,CASSRQTTNTGELFF
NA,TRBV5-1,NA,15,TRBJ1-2,TGCGCCAGCAGCTTGGATCTGGGCTCCGTCTATGGCTACACCTTC,CASSLDLGSVYGYTF
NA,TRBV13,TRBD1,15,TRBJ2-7,TGTGCCAGCAGCTATGGGGGACAGGGGGCGTGGGAGCAGTACTTC,CASSYGGQGAWEQYF
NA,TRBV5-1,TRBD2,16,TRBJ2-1,TGCGCCAGCAGCTTGGCTCTGAGCGGGAGAGGGAATGAGCAGTTCTTC,CASSLALSGRGNEQFF
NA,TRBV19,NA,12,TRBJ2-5,TGTGCCAGTAGTGCGGGATGGGAGACCCAGTACTTC,CASSAGWETQYF
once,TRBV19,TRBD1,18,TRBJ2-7,TGTGCCAGGGGAGAGGACAGGGATAAGCGTCTCCTCTCCTACGAGCAGTACTTC,CARGEDRDKRLLSYEQYF
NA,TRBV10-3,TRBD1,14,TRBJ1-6,TGTGCCATCAGCGAGGACAGGGGAGGTTCACCCCTCCACTTT,CAISEDRGGSPLHF
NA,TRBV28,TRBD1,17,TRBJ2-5,TGTGCCAGCAGTTTAGTACAGACAGGGGATGTTGGAGAGACCCAGTACTTC,CASSLVQTGDVGETQYF
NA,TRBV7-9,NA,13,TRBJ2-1,TGTGCCAGCAGCTTCACCAGCCGCGGGGAGCAGTTCTTC,CASSFTSRGEQFF
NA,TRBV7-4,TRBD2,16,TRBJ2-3,TGTGCCAGCAGCCCGGGACTAGCGGGAGTAGCCGATACGCAGTATTTT,CASSPGLAGVADTQYF
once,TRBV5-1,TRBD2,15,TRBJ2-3,TGCGCCAGCAGCTCGGGGGGGCCTAGCACAGATACGCAGTATTTT,CASSSGGPSTDTQYF
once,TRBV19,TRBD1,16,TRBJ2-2,TGTGCCAGTAGCCTCGGGACAGGCCAGGGGACCGGGGAGCTGTTTTTT,CASSLGTGQGTGELFF
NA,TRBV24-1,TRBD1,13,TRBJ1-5,TGTGCCACCAGTGGGACAGGGGATCAGCCCCAGCATTTT,CATSGTGDQPQHF
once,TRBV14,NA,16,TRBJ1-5,TGTGCCAGCAGCCAAGGAGGGAGATATAGCAATCAGCCCCAGCATTTT,CASSQGGRYSNQPQHF
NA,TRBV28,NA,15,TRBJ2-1,TGTGCCAGCAGGCTTGCAGGGCGTTCACACAATGAGCAGTTCTTC,CASRLAGRSHNEQFF
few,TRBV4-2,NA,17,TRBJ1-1,TGTGCCAGCAGCCAAGAAGCAACAGGAGCCATGAACACTGAAGCTTTCTTT,CASSQEATGAMNTEAFF
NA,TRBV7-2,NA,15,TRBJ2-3,TGTGCCAGCAGCTTCGCCGGGACTGGCACAGATACGCAGTATTTT,CASSFAGTGTDTQYF
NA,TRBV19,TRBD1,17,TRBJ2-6,TGTGCCAGTAGTGCCCCGGGACAGGCGTCTGGGGCCAACGTCCTGACTTTC,CASSAPGQASGANVLTF
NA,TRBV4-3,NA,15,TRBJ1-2,TGCGCCAGCAGCCAAGAGGTCAGGGCGGCGGATGGCTACACCTTC,CASSQEVRAADGYTF
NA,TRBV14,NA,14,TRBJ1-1,TGTGCCAGCAGCCAAGAAACGGTGAACACTGAAGCTTTCTTT,CASSQETVNTEAFF
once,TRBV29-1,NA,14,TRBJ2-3,TGCAGCGTTGTGGTCGGGGTTAGCACAGATACGCAGTATTTT,CSVVVGVSTDTQYF
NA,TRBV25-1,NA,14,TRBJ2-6,TGTGCCAGCAGTGCAGGGGCTGGGGCCAACGTCCTGACTTTC,CASSAGAGANVLTF
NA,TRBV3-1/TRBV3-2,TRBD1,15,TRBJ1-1,TGTGCCAGCAGTCCACAGGGGCTTAGTCGCACTGAAGCTTTCTTT,CASSPQGLSRTEAFF
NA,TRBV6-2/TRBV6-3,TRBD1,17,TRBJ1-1,TGTGCCAGCAGTTACCCCCGGGACAGGGGACTGAACACTGAAGCTTTCTTT,CASSYPRDRGLNTEAFF
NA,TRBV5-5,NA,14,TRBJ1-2,TGTGCCAGCAGCTTGGCCCCGTCTAACTATGGCTACACCTTC,CASSLAPSNYGYTF
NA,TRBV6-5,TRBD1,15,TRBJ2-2,TGTGCCAGCAGACCAGGACAGGGTGGGACCGGGGAGCTGTTTTTT,CASRPGQGGTGELFF
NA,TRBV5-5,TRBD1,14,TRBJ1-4,TGTGCCAGCAGCCTCCGGGACAGTGGTGGAAAACTGTTTTTT,CASSLRDSGGKLFF